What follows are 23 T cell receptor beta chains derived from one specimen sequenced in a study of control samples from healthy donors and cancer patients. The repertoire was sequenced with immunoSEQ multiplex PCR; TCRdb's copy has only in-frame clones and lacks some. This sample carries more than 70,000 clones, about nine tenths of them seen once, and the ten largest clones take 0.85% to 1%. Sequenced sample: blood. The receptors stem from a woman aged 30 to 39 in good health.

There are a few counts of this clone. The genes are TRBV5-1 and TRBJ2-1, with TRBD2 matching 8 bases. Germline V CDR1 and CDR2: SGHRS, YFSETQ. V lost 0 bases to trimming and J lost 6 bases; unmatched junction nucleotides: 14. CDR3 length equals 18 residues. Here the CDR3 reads CASSLVPASGGGFNEQFF. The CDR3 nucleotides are TGCGCCAGCAGCTTGGTTCCGGCCTCCGGGGGGGGGTTCAATGAGCAGTTCTTC.

CDR3 bases: TGTGCCTGGACCCCTCCGGGACAGGTCTTTACACCCCTCCACTTT. The encoded protein is CAWTPPGQVFTPLHF. V usage is TRBV30 and J usage is TRBJ1-6; 8 nucleotides agree with TRBD1. The CDR3 is made up of 15 amino acids. The ends lost 4 bases at V and 11 bases at J; junction bases unmatched: 13. CDR1 GTSNPN and CDR2 SVGIG come from the germline V gene (reference sequence).

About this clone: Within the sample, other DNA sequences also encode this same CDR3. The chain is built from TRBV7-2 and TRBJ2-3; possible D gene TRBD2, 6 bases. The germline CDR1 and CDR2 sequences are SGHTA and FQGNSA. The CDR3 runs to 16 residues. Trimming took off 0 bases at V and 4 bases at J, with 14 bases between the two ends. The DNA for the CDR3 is TGTGCCAGCAGCTTAGCGCAGGCAGCGGGTGCAGATACGCAGTATTTT. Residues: CASSLAQAAGADTQYF.

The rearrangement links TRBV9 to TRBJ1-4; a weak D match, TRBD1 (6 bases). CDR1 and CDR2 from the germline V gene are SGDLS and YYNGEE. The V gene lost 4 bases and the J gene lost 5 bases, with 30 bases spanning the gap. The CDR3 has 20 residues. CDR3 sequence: CASSRGNLGRYRAINEKLFF. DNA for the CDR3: TGTGCCAGCAGCCGAGGCAACCTAGGGCGGTACAGGGCGATAAATGAAAAACTGTTTTTT.

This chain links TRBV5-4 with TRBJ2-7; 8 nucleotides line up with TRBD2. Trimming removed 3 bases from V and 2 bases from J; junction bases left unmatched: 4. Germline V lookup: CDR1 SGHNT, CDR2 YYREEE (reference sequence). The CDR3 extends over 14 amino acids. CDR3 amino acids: CASSSHGGAYEQYF. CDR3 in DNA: TGTGCCAGCAGCTCTCACGGGGGGGCCTACGAGCAGTACTTC.

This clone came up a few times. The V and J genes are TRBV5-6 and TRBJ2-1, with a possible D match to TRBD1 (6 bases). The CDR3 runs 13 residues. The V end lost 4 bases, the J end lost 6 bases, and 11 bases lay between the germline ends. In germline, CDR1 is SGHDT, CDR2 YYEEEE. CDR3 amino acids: CASSMGQTNEQFF. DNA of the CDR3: TGTGCCAGCAGCATGGGACAAACCAATGAGCAGTTCTTC.

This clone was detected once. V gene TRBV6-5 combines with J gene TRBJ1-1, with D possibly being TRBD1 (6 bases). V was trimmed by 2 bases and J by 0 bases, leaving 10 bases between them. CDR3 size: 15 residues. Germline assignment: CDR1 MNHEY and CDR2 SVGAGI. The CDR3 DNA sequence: TGTGCCAGCAGTTACGGACAGCTCATGAACACTGAAGCTTTCTTT. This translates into CASSYGQLMNTEAFF.

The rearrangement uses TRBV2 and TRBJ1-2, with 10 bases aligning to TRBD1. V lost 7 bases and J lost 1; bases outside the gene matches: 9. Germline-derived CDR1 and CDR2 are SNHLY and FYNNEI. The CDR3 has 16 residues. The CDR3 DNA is TGTGCCAGCATTCAAAAGGGACAGGGGAATAACTATGGCTACACCTTC. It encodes CASIQKGQGNNYGYTF.

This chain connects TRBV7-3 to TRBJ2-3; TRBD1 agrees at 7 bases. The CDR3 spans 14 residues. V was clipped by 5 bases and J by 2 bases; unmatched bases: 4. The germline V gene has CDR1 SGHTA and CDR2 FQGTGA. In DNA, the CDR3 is TGTGCCAGCAGCCCGGGACAGTCCACAGATACGCAGTATTTT. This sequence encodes CASSPGQSTDTQYF.

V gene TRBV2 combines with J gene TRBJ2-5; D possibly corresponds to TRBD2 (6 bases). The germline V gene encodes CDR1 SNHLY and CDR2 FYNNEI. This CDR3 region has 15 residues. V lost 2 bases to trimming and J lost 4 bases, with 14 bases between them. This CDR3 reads CASSETGMGGETQYF. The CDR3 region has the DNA TGTGCCAGCAGTGAAACAGGCATGGGGGGAGAGACCCAGTACTTC.

The CDR3 sequence is CASSQQGANEQYF. CDR3 DNA sequence: TGTGCCAGCAGTCAACAGGGCGCCAACGAGCAGTACTTC. This sequence joins TRBV6-6 and TRBJ2-7; D may be TRBD1 (6 bases). Trimming took off 5 bases at V and 5 bases at J, with 13 bases between the two ends. This CDR3 is 13 amino acids long. Germline V CDR1 and CDR2: MNHNY, SVGAGI (reference sequence).

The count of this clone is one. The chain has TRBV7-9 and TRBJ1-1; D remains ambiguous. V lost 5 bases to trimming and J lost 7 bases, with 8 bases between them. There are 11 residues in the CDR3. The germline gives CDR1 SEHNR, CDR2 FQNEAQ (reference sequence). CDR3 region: CASSTLYEAFF. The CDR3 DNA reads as TGTGCCAGCAGCACCTTGTATGAAGCTTTCTTT.

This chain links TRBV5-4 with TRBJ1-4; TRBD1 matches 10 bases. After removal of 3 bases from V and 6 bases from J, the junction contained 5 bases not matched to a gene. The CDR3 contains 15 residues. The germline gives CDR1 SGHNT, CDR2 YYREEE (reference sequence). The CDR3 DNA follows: TGTGCCAGCAGCTCTCTAGGGACAGGGGATGAAAAACTGTTTTTT. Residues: CASSSLGTGDEKLFF.

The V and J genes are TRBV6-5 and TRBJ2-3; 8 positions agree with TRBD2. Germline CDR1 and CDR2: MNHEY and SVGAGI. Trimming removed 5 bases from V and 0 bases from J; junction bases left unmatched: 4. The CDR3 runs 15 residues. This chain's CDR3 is CASSLAGLSTDTQYF. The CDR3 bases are TGTGCCAGCAGTCTAGCGGGCCTAAGCACAGATACGCAGTATTTT.

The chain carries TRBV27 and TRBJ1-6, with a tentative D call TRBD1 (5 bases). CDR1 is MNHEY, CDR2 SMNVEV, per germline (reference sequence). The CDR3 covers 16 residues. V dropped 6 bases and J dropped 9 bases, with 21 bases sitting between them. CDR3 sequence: CASSSAGGGSPSPLHF. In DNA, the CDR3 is TGTGCCAGCAGCTCAGCCGGGGGGGGGTCACCTTCACCCCTCCACTTT.

The CDR3 DNA follows: TGTGCCAGCAGCCAAGGGACGGAGAATTCACCCCTCCACTTT. Amino acid sequence: CASSQGTENSPLHF. This chain links TRBV3-1 (or the pseudogene TRBV3-2) with TRBJ1-6, with unresolved D. V lost 1 base to trimming and J lost 7 bases, with 8 bases between them. Germline V lookup: CDR1 LGHDT, CDR2 YNNKEL (reference sequence). CDR3 length equals 14 residues.

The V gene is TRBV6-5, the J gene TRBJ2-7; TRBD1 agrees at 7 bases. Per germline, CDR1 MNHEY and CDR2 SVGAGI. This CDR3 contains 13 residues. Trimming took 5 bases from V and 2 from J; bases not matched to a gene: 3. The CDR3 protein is CASSPGQPYEQYF. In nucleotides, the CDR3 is TGTGCCAGCAGTCCGGGACAGCCCTACGAGCAGTACTTC.

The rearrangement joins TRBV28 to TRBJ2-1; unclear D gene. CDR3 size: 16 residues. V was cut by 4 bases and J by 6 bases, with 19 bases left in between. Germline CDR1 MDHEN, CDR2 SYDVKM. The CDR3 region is CASSSTGLIYSNEQFF. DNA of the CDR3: TGTGCCAGCAGTTCTACGGGCCTCATCTATTCCAATGAGCAGTTCTTC.

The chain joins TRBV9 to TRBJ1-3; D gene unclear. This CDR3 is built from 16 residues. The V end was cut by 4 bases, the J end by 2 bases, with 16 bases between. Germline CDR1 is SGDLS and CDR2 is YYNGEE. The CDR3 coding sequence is TGTGCCAGCAGCCCCTCGAGGAGTTTGGCTGGAAACACCATATATTTT. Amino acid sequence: CASSPSRSLAGNTIYF.

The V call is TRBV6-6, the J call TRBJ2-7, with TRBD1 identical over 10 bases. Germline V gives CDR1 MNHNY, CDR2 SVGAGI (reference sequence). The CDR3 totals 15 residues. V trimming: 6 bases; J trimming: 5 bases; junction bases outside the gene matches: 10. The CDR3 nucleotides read TGTGCCAGCAGCCACGGGGGGACAGGGGCTAACGAGCAGTACTTC. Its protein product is CASSHGGTGANEQYF.

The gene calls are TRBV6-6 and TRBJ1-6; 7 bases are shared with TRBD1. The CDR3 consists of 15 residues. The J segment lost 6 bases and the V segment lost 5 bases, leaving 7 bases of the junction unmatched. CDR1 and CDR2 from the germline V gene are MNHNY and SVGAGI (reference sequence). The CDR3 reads CASSPGGAGNSPLHF. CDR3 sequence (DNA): TGTGCCAGCAGTCCAGGGGGAGCAGGTAATTCACCCCTCCACTTT.

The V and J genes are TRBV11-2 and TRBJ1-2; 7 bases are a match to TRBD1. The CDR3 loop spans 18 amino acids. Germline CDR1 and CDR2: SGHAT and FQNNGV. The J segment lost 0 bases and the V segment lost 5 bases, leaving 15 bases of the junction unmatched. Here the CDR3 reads CASSHPLWTGRSNYGYTF. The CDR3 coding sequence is TGTGCCAGCAGCCATCCCCTATGGACAGGACGCTCTAACTATGGCTACACCTTC.

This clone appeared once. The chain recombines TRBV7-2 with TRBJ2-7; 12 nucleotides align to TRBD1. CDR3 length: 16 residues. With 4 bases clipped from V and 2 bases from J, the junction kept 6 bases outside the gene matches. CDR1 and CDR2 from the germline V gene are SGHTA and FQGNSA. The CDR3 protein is CASSSRDRGRPYEQYF. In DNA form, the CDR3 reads TGTGCCAGCAGCTCCCGGGACAGGGGGCGGCCCTACGAGCAGTACTTC.